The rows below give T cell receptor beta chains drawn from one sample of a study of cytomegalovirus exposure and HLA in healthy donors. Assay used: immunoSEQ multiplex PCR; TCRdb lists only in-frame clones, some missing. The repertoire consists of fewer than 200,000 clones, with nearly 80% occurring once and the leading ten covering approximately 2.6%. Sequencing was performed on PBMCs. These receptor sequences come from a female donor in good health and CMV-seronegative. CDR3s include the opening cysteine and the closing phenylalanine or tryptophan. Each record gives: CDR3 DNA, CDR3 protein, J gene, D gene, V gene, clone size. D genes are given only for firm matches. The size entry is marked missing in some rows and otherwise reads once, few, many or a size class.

cdr3_nt: TGTGCCAGCAGCCCGAAGCTCAGCCTCGGAGGGAACCCAGGGGAGCAGTACTTC; cdr3_aa: CASSPKLSLGGNPGEQYF; j_call: TRBJ2-7; d_call: -; v_call: TRBV4-2; clone_size: -
cdr3_nt: TGTGCCAGCAGCGGCGAGGGAGCAGGCCGGACGGCTGGGGCCAACGTCCTGACTTTC; cdr3_aa: CASSGEGAGRTAGANVLTF; j_call: TRBJ2-6; d_call: -; v_call: TRBV7-8; clone_size: -
cdr3_nt: TGTGCCAGCAGCCAGGGACAGGGTTCGACCTACGAGCAGTACTTC; cdr3_aa: CASSQGQGSTYEQYF; j_call: TRBJ2-7; d_call: TRBD1; v_call: TRBV7-9; clone_size: -
cdr3_nt: TGTGCCAGCAGTGAAGCGCCGACAGCCACGGGTGGCTACACCTTC; cdr3_aa: CASSEAPTATGGYTF; j_call: TRBJ1-2; d_call: -; v_call: TRBV2; clone_size: -
cdr3_nt: TGTGCCAGCAACGAGCTGGAGACCCAGTACTTC; cdr3_aa: CASNELETQYF; j_call: TRBJ2-5; d_call: -; v_call: TRBV5-5; clone_size: -
cdr3_nt: TGCAGCGTTCTACAGGGGTTCGAGCAGTACTTC; cdr3_aa: CSVLQGFEQYF; j_call: TRBJ2-7; d_call: TRBD1; v_call: TRBV29-1; clone_size: -
cdr3_nt: TGCGCCAGCAGTCCGTCAGGGTTTGGTGAAGCTTTCTTT; cdr3_aa: CASSPSGFGEAFF; j_call: TRBJ1-1; d_call: -; v_call: TRBV10-2; clone_size: -
cdr3_nt: TGTGCCAGCAGCGCCGCCGGTAGGGGGAGAACCGGGGAGCTGTTTTTT; cdr3_aa: CASSAAGRGRTGELFF; j_call: TRBJ2-2; d_call: -; v_call: TRBV7-9; clone_size: -
cdr3_nt: TGTTCCAGCAGCTTGGGAGTTTTGAGGTCGTCTTTC; cdr3_aa: CSSSLGVLRSSF; j_call: TRBJ1-2; d_call: -; v_call: TRBV7-9; clone_size: few
cdr3_nt: TGTTCCAGCAGCTTAGGGGAGGGCACTGAAGCTTTCTTT; cdr3_aa: CSSSLGEGTEAFF; j_call: TRBJ1-1; d_call: -; v_call: TRBV7-9; clone_size: few
cdr3_nt: TGTGCCAGCAGGGGGCTGGAAGAAGCTTTCTTT; cdr3_aa: CASRGLEEAFF; j_call: TRBJ1-1; d_call: TRBD1; v_call: TRBV18; clone_size: -
cdr3_nt: TGTGCCAGCAGTTCCGACGGAGCTAGTGGCTACACCTTC; cdr3_aa: CASSSDGASGYTF; j_call: TRBJ1-2; d_call: -; v_call: TRBV28; clone_size: -
cdr3_nt: TGTGCCATCAGCCGGACTAGCCAGGATGAGCAGTTCTTC; cdr3_aa: CAISRTSQDEQFF; j_call: TRBJ2-1; d_call: TRBD2; v_call: TRBV10-3; clone_size: -
cdr3_nt: TGTGCCAGCAGTCGACAGGGCCTGAACACTGAAGCTTTCTTT; cdr3_aa: CASSRQGLNTEAFF; j_call: TRBJ1-1; d_call: TRBD1; v_call: TRBV6-5; clone_size: -
cdr3_nt: TGCGCCAGCAGCTTGGATGTCACAGGCGCCGGAGAGCAGTACTTC; cdr3_aa: CASSLDVTGAGEQYF; j_call: TRBJ2-7; d_call: -; v_call: TRBV5-1; clone_size: -
cdr3_nt: TGTGCCAGCATCCCCTGGGGCAGGCGGAACACTGAAGCTTTCTTT; cdr3_aa: CASIPWGRRNTEAFF; j_call: TRBJ1-1; d_call: -; v_call: TRBV27; clone_size: -
cdr3_nt: TGTGCCAGCAGCTTATCCACCTACGAGCAGTACTTC; cdr3_aa: CASSLSTYEQYF; j_call: TRBJ2-7; d_call: -; v_call: TRBV7-9; clone_size: -
cdr3_nt: TGTGCCAGCAGCTTACCACCTTACAGGGGGCTGGAGACCCAGTACTTC; cdr3_aa: CASSLPPYRGLETQYF; j_call: TRBJ2-5; d_call: TRBD1; v_call: TRBV11-3; clone_size: -
cdr3_nt: TGTGCCAGCAGGCGCGGGGGGTATACCTTC; cdr3_aa: CASRRGGYTF; j_call: TRBJ1-2; d_call: -; v_call: TRBV28; clone_size: -
cdr3_nt: TGTGCCAGCAGCGTAGGAGCATTCACCGGGGAGCTGTTTTTT; cdr3_aa: CASSVGAFTGELFF; j_call: TRBJ2-2; d_call: -; v_call: TRBV9; clone_size: -
cdr3_nt: TGTGCCAGCAGCCGGGACACCCAAGAGACCCAGTACTTC; cdr3_aa: CASSRDTQETQYF; j_call: TRBJ2-5; d_call: -; v_call: TRBV7-2; clone_size: -
cdr3_nt: TGTGCCTGGGGCGGGGACAGCTTGAGGAACACTGAAGCTTTCTTT; cdr3_aa: CAWGGDSLRNTEAFF; j_call: TRBJ1-1; d_call: TRBD1; v_call: TRBV30; clone_size: few
cdr3_nt: TGCGCCAGCAGTGAAGAGGCCGTCGGGGGGCAGTTCTTC; cdr3_aa: CASSEEAVGGQFF; j_call: TRBJ2-1; d_call: -; v_call: TRBV5-1; clone_size: -
cdr3_nt: TGTGCCAGCAGCTTGCCTGGGCTACACGAGCAGTACTTC; cdr3_aa: CASSLPGLHEQYF; j_call: TRBJ2-7; d_call: -; v_call: TRBV7-2; clone_size: few
cdr3_nt: TGTGCCAGCAGCCCAAGTCCGAACCTACTTTACGAGCAGTACTTC; cdr3_aa: CASSPSPNLLYEQYF; j_call: TRBJ2-7; d_call: -; v_call: TRBV5-5; clone_size: -
cdr3_nt: TGTGCCAGCAGCCAAGATATCGCCCCGGGCCAAGAGACCCAGTACTTC; cdr3_aa: CASSQDIAPGQETQYF; j_call: TRBJ2-5; d_call: -; v_call: TRBV14; clone_size: few
cdr3_nt: TGTGCCAGCAGTGCACTTCACAGGGGGAGAAATGAAAAACTGTTTTTT; cdr3_aa: CASSALHRGRNEKLFF; j_call: TRBJ1-4; d_call: TRBD1; v_call: TRBV2; clone_size: -
cdr3_nt: TGTGCCTGGAGTTCGCGGACAGGGGGTAAAGAGACCCAGTACTTC; cdr3_aa: CAWSSRTGGKETQYF; j_call: TRBJ2-5; d_call: TRBD1; v_call: TRBV30; clone_size: -
cdr3_nt: TGTGCCTGGAGTGTACCTCCGGGACTAGCGGGAGAAAGGGCGCAGTATTTT; cdr3_aa: CAWSVPPGLAGERAQYF; j_call: TRBJ2-3; d_call: TRBD2; v_call: TRBV30; clone_size: once
cdr3_nt: TGTGCCAGCAGCCGGACGGACCCCGGGGCTGAAGCTTTCTTT; cdr3_aa: CASSRTDPGAEAFF; j_call: TRBJ1-1; d_call: -; v_call: TRBV7-9; clone_size: -
cdr3_nt: TGTGCCAGCAGACTAGCGGGGGGCCGGCCAGATACGCAGTATTTT; cdr3_aa: CASRLAGGRPDTQYF; j_call: TRBJ2-3; d_call: TRBD2; v_call: TRBV27; clone_size: once
cdr3_nt: TGTGCCAGCAGAGCCCAGGGAAGGGGAGGCTGGCAGTTCTTC; cdr3_aa: CASRAQGRGGWQFF; j_call: TRBJ2-1; d_call: -; v_call: TRBV28; clone_size: -
cdr3_nt: TGTGCCAGCAGCCCCGCCAGTACAGATACGCAGTATTTT; cdr3_aa: CASSPASTDTQYF; j_call: TRBJ2-3; d_call: -; v_call: TRBV9; clone_size: few
cdr3_nt: TGTGCCAGCAGTGCGGACTGGAGCTCCTACGAGCAGTACTTC; cdr3_aa: CASSADWSSYEQYF; j_call: TRBJ2-7; d_call: -; v_call: TRBV2; clone_size: -
cdr3_nt: TGTGCCAGCAGCCACATGGTCGCCGGGGAGCTGTTTTTT; cdr3_aa: CASSHMVAGELFF; j_call: TRBJ2-2; d_call: -; v_call: TRBV5-6; clone_size: -
cdr3_nt: TGTGCTAGCAGCCCCCTAGCGGGCCTAAGCACAGATACGCAGTATTTT; cdr3_aa: CASSPLAGLSTDTQYF; j_call: TRBJ2-3; d_call: TRBD2; v_call: TRBV7-7; clone_size: -
cdr3_nt: TGCGCCAGCTCCCGGGACAGGGGGAGGGAGGCTTTCTTT; cdr3_aa: CASSRDRGREAFF; j_call: TRBJ1-1; d_call: TRBD1; v_call: TRBV23-1; clone_size: -
cdr3_nt: TGTGCCAGCAGCTCGACTAGCGGGAGGGCCTTTAGGAAAGAGACCCAGTACTTC; cdr3_aa: CASSSTSGRAFRKETQYF; j_call: TRBJ2-5; d_call: TRBD2; v_call: TRBV7-9; clone_size: -
cdr3_nt: TGTGCCAGCAGCTTGGCCAGCGGACCCTACGAGCAGTACTTC; cdr3_aa: CASSLASGPYEQYF; j_call: TRBJ2-7; d_call: -; v_call: TRBV11-2; clone_size: -
cdr3_nt: TGCAGCGTTCCTAGCGGGAGCGGAGATACGCAGTATTTT; cdr3_aa: CSVPSGSGDTQYF; j_call: TRBJ2-3; d_call: TRBD2; v_call: TRBV29-1; clone_size: -
cdr3_nt: TGTGCCAGCAGCTTAGCGGGGGTAGCGGGAGAGTATGAGCAGTTCTTC; cdr3_aa: CASSLAGVAGEYEQFF; j_call: TRBJ2-1; d_call: TRBD2; v_call: TRBV7-8; clone_size: -
cdr3_nt: TGTGCCAGCAGCCAAGATAAGCGCTACGAGCAGTACTTC; cdr3_aa: CASSQDKRYEQYF; j_call: TRBJ2-7; d_call: -; v_call: TRBV4-2; clone_size: -
cdr3_nt: TGTGCTAGTGGTCCCGCGGCCAGTGAGCAGTTCTTC; cdr3_aa: CASGPAASEQFF; j_call: TRBJ2-1; d_call: -; v_call: TRBV12-5; clone_size: -
cdr3_nt: TGTGCCAGCAGTCATGGACAGGGGAACACCATATATTTT; cdr3_aa: CASSHGQGNTIYF; j_call: TRBJ1-3; d_call: TRBD1; v_call: TRBV7-9; clone_size: -
cdr3_nt: TGTGCCAGCAGTAGAATAGGGGTACAAGAGACCCAGTACTTC; cdr3_aa: CASSRIGVQETQYF; j_call: TRBJ2-5; d_call: -; v_call: TRBV27; clone_size: once
cdr3_nt: TGTGCCATCAGTCGACAGGGGGATAACACTGAAGCTTTCTTT; cdr3_aa: CAISRQGDNTEAFF; j_call: TRBJ1-1; d_call: TRBD1; v_call: TRBV10-3; clone_size: once
cdr3_nt: TGTGCCAGCAGCCAAGATCTCAGGGTTACCGAGCAGTACTTC; cdr3_aa: CASSQDLRVTEQYF; j_call: TRBJ2-7; d_call: -; v_call: TRBV14; clone_size: -
cdr3_nt: TGTGCCAGCAGGAACCCTCAGGAGGGTACGACTGAAGCTTTCTTT; cdr3_aa: CASRNPQEGTTEAFF; j_call: TRBJ1-1; d_call: -; v_call: TRBV2; clone_size: once
cdr3_nt: TGTGCCATCGGTGAGCTAGGCAGAACCTACGAGCAGTACTTC; cdr3_aa: CAIGELGRTYEQYF; j_call: TRBJ2-7; d_call: -; v_call: TRBV10-3; clone_size: -